These T cell receptor beta chains were read from a single sample in a study of T cells in pancreatic ductal adenocarcinoma. Produced via immunoSEQ multiplex PCR; TCRdb's table is partial and in-frame only. The sample has over 7,500 clones; roughly 86% are singletons. The source material was PBMCs. The source of these receptors is a human donor with pancreatic ductal adenocarcinoma. CDR3s include the opening cysteine and the closing phenylalanine or tryptophan. A D gene is named only where the DNA matches it firmly. Some rows have no size entry. The others give once, few or many, or a class for an expanded clone.

size: NA; length: 13; D: NA; J: TRBJ1-3; V: TRBV6-1; DNA: TGTGCCACGTCATGGGCCTCTGGGAACACCATATATTTT; CDR3: CATSWASGNTIYF
size: NA; length: 15; D: TRBD1; J: TRBJ2-7; V: TRBV4-1; DNA: TGCGCCAGCAGCCAAGGGGACAGGGGGTCCTACGAGCAGTACTTC; CDR3: CASSQGDRGSYEQYF
size: NA; length: 13; D: NA; J: TRBJ2-7; V: TRBV11-3; DNA: TGTGCCAGCAGCTTAGCGGCAGGGGTCGAGCAGTACTTC; CDR3: CASSLAAGVEQYF
size: NA; length: 15; D: NA; J: TRBJ2-3; V: TRBV5-6; DNA: TGTGCCAGCAGCTTGGTGGAAAAGCCGCCAGGTACGCAGTATTTT; CDR3: CASSLVEKPPGTQYF
size: NA; length: 15; D: TRBD1; J: TRBJ1-2; V: TRBV5-8; DNA: TGTGCCAGCAGCCAGGGACAGGGGGGGGACTATGGCTACACCTTC; CDR3: CASSQGQGGDYGYTF
size: once; length: 11; D: NA; J: TRBJ2-5; V: TRBV20-1; DNA: TGCAGTGCTAGCGGCCAAGAGACCCAGTACTTC; CDR3: CSASGQETQYF
size: once; length: 13; D: NA; J: TRBJ1-1; V: TRBV10-3; DNA: TGTGCCATCAGGACAGACCTGAACACTGAAGCTTTCTTT; CDR3: CAIRTDLNTEAFF
size: NA; length: 16; D: TRBD2; J: TRBJ2-1; V: TRBV4-3; DNA: TGCGCCAGCAGCCAAACTAGCGGGAGCGGCTACAATGAGCAGTTCTTC; CDR3: CASSQTSGSGYNEQFF
size: NA; length: 15; D: NA; J: TRBJ2-6; V: TRBV13; DNA: TGTGCCAGCAGCTTAGACATCTCTGGGGCCAACGTCCTGACTTTC; CDR3: CASSLDISGANVLTF
size: NA; length: 12; D: NA; J: TRBJ2-5; V: TRBV19; DNA: TGTGCCAGTAGTATTGAGGGAGAGACCCAGTACTTC; CDR3: CASSIEGETQYF
size: few; length: 13; D: TRBD1; J: TRBJ2-7; V: TRBV6-1; DNA: TGTGCCAGCATCGGGACAGGGTTGAGCGAGCAGTACTTC; CDR3: CASIGTGLSEQYF
size: NA; length: 12; D: TRBD1; J: TRBJ1-2; V: TRBV28; DNA: TGTGCCAGCAGTTCCTCAGGGGGTGGCTACACCTTC; CDR3: CASSSSGGGYTF
size: once; length: 13; D: NA; J: TRBJ2-1; V: TRBV7-2; DNA: TGTGCCAGCAGCTTCTTGAGGGGGAATGAGCAGTTCTTC; CDR3: CASSFLRGNEQFF
size: NA; length: 14; D: NA; J: TRBJ1-4; V: TRBV4-3; DNA: TGCGCCAGCAGCCGGGACACGTCTAATGAAAAACTGTTTTTT; CDR3: CASSRDTSNEKLFF
size: NA; length: 14; D: TRBD1; J: TRBJ1-2; V: TRBV11-3; DNA: TGTGCCAGCAGCCATCAGGGACAGCTGTTGCGCTACACCTTC; CDR3: CASSHQGQLLRYTF
size: NA; length: 16; D: TRBD2; J: TRBJ2-1; V: TRBV9; DNA: TGTGCCAGCAGCGTAGGAGAAACTAGCGGGAGAAATGAGCAGTTCTTC; CDR3: CASSVGETSGRNEQFF
size: NA; length: 17; D: TRBD2; J: TRBJ2-5; V: TRBV5-1; DNA: TGCGCCAGCAGCTTGTGGACTAGCGGGGGGGCAATGGAGACCCAGTACTTC; CDR3: CASSLWTSGGAMETQYF
size: NA; length: 14; D: NA; J: TRBJ2-7; V: TRBV11-2; DNA: TGTGCCAGCAGCTTAGGGAGACAGTCCTACGAGCAGTACTTC; CDR3: CASSLGRQSYEQYF
size: NA; length: 13; D: NA; J: TRBJ2-2; V: TRBV6-5; DNA: TGTGCCAGCAACGACAGAAACACCGGGGAGCTGTTTTTT; CDR3: CASNDRNTGELFF
size: NA; length: 15; D: TRBD2; J: TRBJ2-1; V: TRBV7-9; DNA: TGTGCCAGCAGCAAAACTAGCGGCTCCTACAATGAGCAGTTCTTC; CDR3: CASSKTSGSYNEQFF
size: NA; length: 14; D: TRBD1; J: TRBJ1-4; V: TRBV28; DNA: TGTGCCAGCAGTAACAGGGGGGTTGAGGAAAAACTGTTTTTT; CDR3: CASSNRGVEEKLFF
size: NA; length: 16; D: NA; J: TRBJ2-5; V: TRBV7-7; DNA: TGTGCTAGCAGCTTAGCGGGAACAGGGGGTCAGGAGACCCAGTACTTC; CDR3: CASSLAGTGGQETQYF
size: NA; length: 12; D: NA; J: TRBJ1-2; V: TRBV6-1; DNA: TGTGCCAGCACGCAGGGACATTATGGCTACACCTTC; CDR3: CASTQGHYGYTF
size: NA; length: 12; D: TRBD1; J: TRBJ2-7; V: TRBV7-2; DNA: TGTGCCAGCAGCTTAGAGGGGGCCGAGCAGTACTTC; CDR3: CASSLEGAEQYF
size: once; length: 15; D: TRBD1; J: TRBJ1-1; V: TRBV5-6; DNA: TGTGCCAGCAGTTTACCGGGACAGGGGAACACTGAAGCTTTCTTT; CDR3: CASSLPGQGNTEAFF
size: NA; length: 14; D: TRBD1; J: TRBJ2-3; V: TRBV29-1; DNA: TGCAGCGTCCACAGGGGGCGTAGCACAGATACGCAGTATTTT; CDR3: CSVHRGRSTDTQYF
size: NA; length: 13; D: NA; J: TRBJ2-1; V: TRBV11-1; DNA: TGTGCCAGCAGCTTAGTCTCAGAGGGTGAGCAGTTCTTC; CDR3: CASSLVSEGEQFF
size: NA; length: 14; D: NA; J: TRBJ1-5; V: TRBV19; DNA: TGTGCCAGTAGTATAGCAGGGGTCAATCAGCCCCAGCATTTT; CDR3: CASSIAGVNQPQHF
size: NA; length: 16; D: TRBD1; J: TRBJ1-6; V: TRBV19; DNA: TGTGCCAGTAGTACGACAGGGGGCGCCTATAATTCACCCCTCCACTTT; CDR3: CASSTTGGAYNSPLHF
size: NA; length: 14; D: NA; J: TRBJ2-7; V: TRBV7-2; DNA: TGTGCCAGCAGCTTAGGGGGACTCACCTACGAGCAGTACTTC; CDR3: CASSLGGLTYEQYF
size: NA; length: 13; D: NA; J: TRBJ1-1; V: TRBV6-6; DNA: TGTGCCAGCACCTTCAACAGGAACACTGAAGCTTTCTTT; CDR3: CASTFNRNTEAFF
size: NA; length: 15; D: NA; J: TRBJ2-7; V: TRBV10-3; DNA: TGTGCCATCAGTGAGTCCATACTAGGAGGTGGCGAGCAGTACTTC; CDR3: CAISESILGGGEQYF
size: once; length: 17; D: NA; J: TRBJ1-2; V: TRBV5-1; DNA: TGCGCCAGCAGTCCATTGAACCGGGACACCTCTAACTATGGCTACACCTTC; CDR3: CASSPLNRDTSNYGYTF
size: NA; length: 16; D: NA; J: TRBJ1-5; V: TRBV4-1; DNA: TGCGCCAGCAGCCGCACACTACTAAGGGGTCCTCAGCCCCAGCATTTT; CDR3: CASSRTLLRGPQPQHF
size: NA; length: 14; D: NA; J: TRBJ1-4; V: TRBV29-1; DNA: TGCAGCGTTGATGTACTACAGGTTTCTGAAAAACTGTTTTTT; CDR3: CSVDVLQVSEKLFF
size: NA; length: 13; D: NA; J: TRBJ1-1; V: TRBV7-2; DNA: TGTGCCAGCACCTATACAGGCGGGATTGAAGCTTTCTTT; CDR3: CASTYTGGIEAFF
size: NA; length: 14; D: NA; J: TRBJ1-4; V: TRBV10-3; DNA: TGTGCCATCAGTGAGTCCCGCCACAGGGAAAAACTGTTTTTT; CDR3: CAISESRHREKLFF
size: NA; length: 15; D: NA; J: TRBJ2-7; V: TRBV7-7; DNA: TGTGCTAGCAGCTTAGGTATAGAACCTAGTTACGAGCAGTACTTC; CDR3: CASSLGIEPSYEQYF
size: NA; length: 16; D: TRBD1; J: TRBJ1-6; V: TRBV7-6; DNA: TGTGCCAGCAGCTTGGGACAGGGATGGAATAATTCACCCCTCCACTTT; CDR3: CASSLGQGWNNSPLHF
size: NA; length: 12; D: NA; J: TRBJ1-5; V: TRBV2; DNA: TGTGCCAGCAACCAGGGTATACAGCCCCAGCATTTT; CDR3: CASNQGIQPQHF
size: once; length: 14; D: TRBD1; J: TRBJ1-2; V: TRBV30; DNA: TGTGCCTGGAATACAGGGGGGTGGGACTATGGCTACACCTTC; CDR3: CAWNTGGWDYGYTF
size: NA; length: 17; D: TRBD1; J: TRBJ2-7; V: TRBV2; DNA: TGTGCCAGCAGTCACGGGACAGGGGTACGACTCTCCTACGAGCAGTACTTC; CDR3: CASSHGTGVRLSYEQYF
size: NA; length: 16; D: TRBD1; J: TRBJ2-5; V: TRBV5-1; DNA: TGCGCCAGCAGCCCTCGGGACAGGCAAATCCAAGAGACCCAGTACTTC; CDR3: CASSPRDRQIQETQYF
size: NA; length: 14; D: NA; J: TRBJ2-1; V: TRBV7-8; DNA: TGTGCCAGCAGCTCAGCTTCGAGCTTTAATGAGCAGTTCTTC; CDR3: CASSSASSFNEQFF
size: NA; length: 18; D: NA; J: TRBJ1-3; V: TRBV28; DNA: TGTGCCAGCAGTTTATATGCCCTCCTTGGACAGACTGGAAACACCATATATTTT; CDR3: CASSLYALLGQTGNTIYF
size: NA; length: 18; D: TRBD2; J: TRBJ2-3; V: TRBV11-3; DNA: TGTGCCAGCAGCACGGGACTAGCGGGGGCCTCTAGCACAGATACGCAGTATTTT; CDR3: CASSTGLAGASSTDTQYF
size: NA; length: 13; D: TRBD1; J: TRBJ2-4; V: TRBV30; DNA: TGTGCCTGGAGTGACGGGACAGGGGACATTCAGTACTTC; CDR3: CAWSDGTGDIQYF
size: NA; length: 15; D: NA; J: TRBJ1-1; V: TRBV6-5; DNA: TGTGCCAGCAGTTACCAGGGCGGACTGAACACTGAAGCTTTCTTT; CDR3: CASSYQGGLNTEAFF
size: NA; length: 15; D: NA; J: TRBJ1-3; V: TRBV10-3; DNA: TGTGCCATCAGTGAGTCGTTCGGGGGTGGAAACACCATATATTTT; CDR3: CAISESFGGGNTIYF
size: NA; length: 12; D: TRBD1; J: TRBJ1-1; V: TRBV28; DNA: TGTGCCAGCAGTCTAGACAGGGTAGGAGCTTTCTTT; CDR3: CASSLDRVGAFF
size: NA; length: 14; D: NA; J: TRBJ2-2; V: TRBV7-3; DNA: TGTGCCAGCAGCCGGACATTCAACACCGGGGAGCTGTTTTTT; CDR3: CASSRTFNTGELFF
size: few; length: 15; D: TRBD1; J: TRBJ2-7; V: TRBV4-2; DNA: TGTGCCAGCAGCCCCAGGACAGGGGGCACCTACGAGCAGTACTTC; CDR3: CASSPRTGGTYEQYF
size: NA; length: 14; D: NA; J: TRBJ2-5; V: TRBV7-2; DNA: TGTGCCAGCAGCCGCGTTACGGGACAAGAGACCCAGTACTTC; CDR3: CASSRVTGQETQYF
size: NA; length: 14; D: NA; J: TRBJ2-5; V: TRBV9; DNA: TGTGCCAGCAGCTCCCGAGTTCCGGAGGGGACCCAGTACTTC; CDR3: CASSSRVPEGTQYF
size: NA; length: 13; D: TRBD1; J: TRBJ1-2; V: TRBV6-6; DNA: TGTGCCAGCAGAAACAGGGGGCAGGTTGGCTACACCTTC; CDR3: CASRNRGQVGYTF